This is a list of T cell receptor beta chains from one sample in a study of OX40 agonist ivuxolimab in advanced cancers. Sequencing used immunoSEQ multiplex PCR; TCRdb keeps in-frame clones, though not all of them. The sample has 65,000 to 85,000 clones; more than 85% are singletons. Material: CD4+ or CD8+ T cells sorted from blood, obtained in a trial of the OX40 agonist ivuxolimab. These receptors originate from an adult with an advanced solid tumor such as melanoma, head and neck, liver or kidney cancer. Each CDR3 is given with its conserved first and last residue. The D gene is left open where the match is weak. Clone size is stated in some rows and not others, as once, few, many or a class when expanded.

D gene,V gene,J gene,CDR3 length,clone size,CDR3 DNA,CDR3 protein
NA,TRBV15,TRBJ2-3,16,NA,TGTGCCACCAGCAGAGACATTCTCACAGGGTCAGATACGCAGTATTTT,CATSRDILTGSDTQYF
TRBD1,TRBV6-6,TRBJ1-1,16,NA,TGTGCCAGCAGTCCCCCGACAGGGAAGCGACACACTGAAGCTTTCTTT,CASSPPTGKRHTEAFF
NA,TRBV14,TRBJ2-5,13,NA,TGTGCCAGCAGCCAGCTTAGGGTCGAGACCCAGTACTTC,CASSQLRVETQYF
NA,TRBV28,TRBJ1-4,16,NA,TGTGCCAGCAGCCTGGAAACAGAGACAACTAATGAAAAACTGTTTTTT,CASSLETETTNEKLFF
NA,TRBV28,TRBJ2-2,15,NA,TGTGCCAGCAGCAGAGACAACCAGAACACCGGGGAGCTGTTTTTT,CASSRDNQNTGELFF
TRBD2,TRBV27,TRBJ2-5,15,NA,TGTGCCAGCAGTTTATCGAGCGGGATTGGAGAGACCCAGTACTTC,CASSLSSGIGETQYF
NA,TRBV9,TRBJ2-5,16,NA,TGTGCCAGCAGTGCTTCTATACAGGGTCCTCAAGAGACCCAGTACTTC,CASSASIQGPQETQYF
TRBD2,TRBV7-6,TRBJ2-5,16,once,TGTGCCAGCAGCTTAGACCCTAGCGGGGGCCAAGAGACCCAGTACTTC,CASSLDPSGGQETQYF
NA,TRBV7-2,TRBJ2-5,15,NA,TGTGCCAGCAGCTTAGCTGGGACATTACAAGAGACCCAGTACTTC,CASSLAGTLQETQYF
NA,TRBV2,TRBJ2-5,16,NA,TGTGCCAGCAGTGATTCGGCTCGGGCGTCGCAAGAGACCCAGTACTTC,CASSDSARASQETQYF
NA,TRBV5-1,TRBJ2-5,13,NA,TGCGCCAGCACCCCGGGAGTCCAAGAGACCCAGTACTTC,CASTPGVQETQYF
TRBD2,TRBV11-2,TRBJ2-3,17,NA,TGTGCCAGCAGCTTAGTAGTCTCTAGCGGGGGATCAGATACGCAGTATTTT,CASSLVVSSGGSDTQYF
NA,TRBV4-3,TRBJ2-2,15,NA,TGCGCCAGCACCAGTTCCGCCTTGAACACCGGGGAGCTGTTTTTT,CASTSSALNTGELFF
TRBD2,TRBV19,TRBJ2-3,13,NA,TGTGCCAGTAGCCCGGGAGGTCCCTATACGCAGTATTTT,CASSPGGPYTQYF
NA,TRBV5-4,TRBJ1-1,16,NA,TGTGCCAGCAGCTTCGGTCCGGGAACGACGCGCACTGAAGCTTTCTTT,CASSFGPGTTRTEAFF
NA,TRBV9,TRBJ2-3,17,NA,TGTGCCAGCAGCGTGAAGCCGGGACCCAAAGGCACAGATACGCAGTATTTT,CASSVKPGPKGTDTQYF
NA,TRBV7-2,TRBJ2-3,12,once,TGTGCCAGCAGCCCGGGGGCTACCGCGCAGTATTTT,CASSPGATAQYF
NA,TRBV11-2,TRBJ2-5,13,NA,TGTGCCAGCAGCTTTGGCCCACGAGAGACCCAGTACTTC,CASSFGPRETQYF
NA,TRBV7-9,TRBJ1-1,15,NA,TGTGCCAGCAGCCCATCGTCACCCCTGAACACTGAAGCTTTCTTT,CASSPSSPLNTEAFF
NA,TRBV5-4,TRBJ2-3,12,once,TGTGCCAGCAGCTTGAACACAGATACGCAGTATTTT,CASSLNTDTQYF
TRBD1,TRBV5-4,TRBJ1-5,15,once,TGTGCCAGCAGCTTGGCCCCAGGGGGGAATCAGCCCCAGCATTTT,CASSLAPGGNQPQHF
NA,TRBV9,TRBJ2-2,15,NA,TGTGCCAGCAGCGTAGAGAATACGAACACCGGGGAGCTGTTTTTT,CASSVENTNTGELFF
NA,TRBV19,TRBJ1-1,13,NA,TGTGCCAGTAGTATAGATACGGGGGCTGAAGCTTTCTTT,CASSIDTGAEAFF
TRBD2,TRBV5-4,TRBJ2-2,17,NA,TGTGCCAGCAGCTTGGTGGTGGCTAGCGGTTTAACCGGGGAGCTGTTTTTT,CASSLVVASGLTGELFF
NA,TRBV6-1,TRBJ2-2,14,few,TGTGCCAGCAGTCTCAGGACAAACACCGGGGAGCTGTTTTTT,CASSLRTNTGELFF
NA,TRBV7-9,TRBJ1-1,14,NA,TGTGCCAGCAGTCAAACAGGGTATGGCACTGAAGCTTTCTTT,CASSQTGYGTEAFF
NA,TRBV5-3,TRBJ2-2,15,NA,TGTGCCAGAAACCCCGAGCCCCGGAAGGCCGGGGAGCTGTTTTTT,CARNPEPRKAGELFF
TRBD1,TRBV19,TRBJ2-5,17,NA,TGTGCCAGTAGTATAGGGGGGACAGGGTCGATTGGAGAGACCCAGTACTTC,CASSIGGTGSIGETQYF
NA,TRBV5-1,TRBJ2-3,15,NA,TGCGCCAGCAGCCGGACCGGAGGTAGCACAGATACGCAGTATTTT,CASSRTGGSTDTQYF
NA,TRBV9,TRBJ1-4,14,few,TGTGCCAGCAGCGTAGGCGCAACTAATGAAAAACTGTTTTTT,CASSVGATNEKLFF
NA,TRBV28,TRBJ2-2,17,once,TGTGCCAGCAGTTTAAACGGATGGTTTGCGAACACCGGGGAGCTGTTTTTT,CASSLNGWFANTGELFF
NA,TRBV19,TRBJ2-7,15,NA,TGTGCCAGTAGTATGTCCGGCAGGAGGTCCTACGAGCAGTACTTC,CASSMSGRRSYEQYF
TRBD1,TRBV28,TRBJ1-5,14,NA,TGTGCCAGCAGGGGACAGGGTGGCGTTCAGCCCCAGCATTTT,CASRGQGGVQPQHF
NA,TRBV6-5,TRBJ1-3,13,NA,TGTGCCAGCAGTAGGGGGAATGGAAACACCATATATTTT,CASSRGNGNTIYF
NA,TRBV9,TRBJ1-1,14,once,TGTGCCAGCAGCCCTAGGACCCAGAACACTGAAGCTTTCTTT,CASSPRTQNTEAFF
TRBD1,TRBV27,TRBJ2-3,17,NA,TGTGCCAGCAGTCCCGGGACAGGCGGTGTGGACACAGATACGCAGTATTTT,CASSPGTGGVDTDTQYF
TRBD2,TRBV30,TRBJ2-1,15,NA,TGTGCCTGGAGTGCAGTAGCGGGGCCATACAATGAGCAGTTCTTC,CAWSAVAGPYNEQFF
NA,TRBV2,TRBJ2-3,15,NA,TGTGCCAGCAGTGAATCCAGGCCTAGCACAGATACGCAGTATTTT,CASSESRPSTDTQYF
TRBD1,TRBV28,TRBJ1-1,12,NA,TGTGCCAGCAGTCAATCGGACAGGAAAGCTTTCTTT,CASSQSDRKAFF
NA,TRBV19,TRBJ1-2,13,once,TGTGCCAGTAGCTCGCAGAGGGGCTATGGCTACACCTTC,CASSSQRGYGYTF
NA,TRBV5-4,TRBJ2-3,15,NA,TGTGCCAGCAGCTTACAGACTACTAGCACAGATACGCAGTATTTT,CASSLQTTSTDTQYF
NA,TRBV4-3,TRBJ1-1,14,NA,TGCGCCAGCAGCCAAGCCCTCCTTTACACTGAAGCTTTCTTT,CASSQALLYTEAFF
NA,TRBV14,TRBJ2-1,18,NA,TGTGCCAGCAGCCAAGTAGAATTGCCGGGGGTAGACTACAATGAGCAGTTCTTC,CASSQVELPGVDYNEQFF
NA,TRBV18,TRBJ2-1,12,NA,TGTGCCAGCTCCCTAGGACAGAATGAGCAGTTCTTC,CASSLGQNEQFF
NA,TRBV28,TRBJ1-1,14,NA,TGTGCCAGCAGTTCGGGGGCACAAATGAGTGAAGCTTTCTTT,CASSSGAQMSEAFF
NA,TRBV4-1,TRBJ1-3,18,few,TGCGCCAGCAGCCAAGCTGAGGGAGGGGGATTCTCTGGAAACACCATATATTTT,CASSQAEGGGFSGNTIYF
NA,TRBV11-2,TRBJ2-7,15,NA,TGTGCCAGCAGCGTCGCCCAGGGGCCCCCCTACGAGCAGTACTTC,CASSVAQGPPYEQYF
NA,TRBV11-3,TRBJ1-2,14,NA,TGTGCCAGCAGCCCGGTCCCAATACCCTATGGCTACACCTTC,CASSPVPIPYGYTF
NA,TRBV5-4,TRBJ2-1,17,NA,TGTGCCAGCAGCTTGGATTCTGGGGGTGGCTTCTACAATGAGCAGTTCTTC,CASSLDSGGGFYNEQFF
NA,TRBV7-9,TRBJ2-7,13,once,TGTGCCAGCAGCTTAGCAGAACCCTACGAGCAGTACTTC,CASSLAEPYEQYF
NA,TRBV7-2,TRBJ1-1,14,NA,TGTGCCAGCAGCGAGACACCGTCGTACACTGAAGCTTTCTTT,CASSETPSYTEAFF
NA,TRBV6-1,TRBJ1-2,14,NA,TGTGCCAGCAGTGAATCCGAGGGAACGACTGGCTACACCTTC,CASSESEGTTGYTF
NA,TRBV21-1,TRBJ1-2,14,NA,NA,CASSKVGGGSGYTF
NA,TRBV2,TRBJ2-5,12,NA,TGTGCCAGTGGTATGCCCGCGGGGACCCAGTACTTC,CASGMPAGTQYF
NA,TRBV23-1,TRBJ1-1,11,NA,TGCGCCAGCACTCAACCAGGGGAAGCTTTCTTT,CASTQPGEAFF
NA,TRBV7-2,TRBJ2-7,14,NA,TGTGCCAGCAGCTTAGCTTCGGACAGTCCAGGGGAGTACTTC,CASSLASDSPGEYF
NA,TRBV5-6,TRBJ2-5,16,NA,TGTGCCAGCAGCTTGATGGTGCGAGTGGGTCCGGAGACCCAGTACTTC,CASSLMVRVGPETQYF
NA,TRBV2,TRBJ1-3,15,NA,TGTGCCAGCACGCTACAAGACGGCTCTGGAAACACCATATATTTT,CASTLQDGSGNTIYF
NA,TRBV20-1,TRBJ2-5,11,NA,TGCAGTGGTGATAGCCAAGAGACCCAGTACTTC,CSGDSQETQYF
TRBD1,TRBV7-2,TRBJ1-4,15,NA,TGTGCCAGCAGCTCCAGGGGGGGGGCTAATGAAAAACTGTTTTTT,CASSSRGGANEKLFF